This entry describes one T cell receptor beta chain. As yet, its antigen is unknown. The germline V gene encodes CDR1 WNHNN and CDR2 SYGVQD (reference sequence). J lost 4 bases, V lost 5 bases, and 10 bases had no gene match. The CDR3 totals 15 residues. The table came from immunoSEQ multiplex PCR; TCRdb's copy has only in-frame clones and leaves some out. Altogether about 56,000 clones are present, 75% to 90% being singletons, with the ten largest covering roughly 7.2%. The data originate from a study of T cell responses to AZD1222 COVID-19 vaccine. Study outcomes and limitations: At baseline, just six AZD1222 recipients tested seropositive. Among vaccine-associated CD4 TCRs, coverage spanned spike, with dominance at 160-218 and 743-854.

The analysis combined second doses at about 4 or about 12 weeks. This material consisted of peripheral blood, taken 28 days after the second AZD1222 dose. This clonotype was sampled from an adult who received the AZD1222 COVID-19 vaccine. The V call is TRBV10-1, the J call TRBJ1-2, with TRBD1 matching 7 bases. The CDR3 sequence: CASSTRPGQSYGYTF. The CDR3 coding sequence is TGCGCCAGCAGTACCCGCCCGGGACAGAGCTATGGCTACACCTTC.